This T cell receptor beta chain was documented in a study of identical twins. Study-wide findings and caveats: These conclusions were based on statistical analysis (cross-sectional, not following the same donors). Fewer insertions characterized abundant cord blood beta clonotypes, whereas memory repertoires showed none. Models predicted less out-of-frame TCR alpha sharing in monozygotic twins than was found.

This CDR3 contains 13 residues. The V and J ends lost 2 bases and 6 bases, in that order; junction bases with no gene match: 3. Per germline, CDR1 DFQATT and CDR2 SNEGSKA (reference sequence). A remark on this clonotype: What it recognizes is unknown.

TCRdb reprocessed the 5' RACE reads with MiXCR, giving one entry per CDR3 protein. The table includes 1.5 million to 2 million distinct CDR3 sequences, roughly 35% detected once. Input material: cord blood. This chain links TRBV20-1 with TRBJ1-5; 8 bases line up with TRBD1. The TCR sequence derives from a newborn girl in good health. The CDR3 region is CSARQGAGQPQHF. As DNA, the CDR3 is TGCAGTGCTAGACAGGGGGCGGGTCAGCCCCAGCATTTT.